These T cell receptor beta chains were read from a single sample in a study of blood T cell repertoires in COVID-19. Profiling relied on immunoSEQ multiplex PCR, and the TCRdb table lists in-frame clones only, not all of them. This table holds 150,000 or so clones, more than 75% found once. Sequences were obtained from peripheral blood. Every receptor here comes from a woman between 65 and 79 years old with acute or convalescent COVID-19. Both conserved end residues are part of each CDR3. A D gene is named only where the DNA matches it firmly. Size tells how often a clone was seen (once, few, many) or the class of an expanded clone, and some rows leave it out.

D: TRBD1
V: TRBV6-1
size: once
J: TRBJ1-1
CDR3: CASSDHGQGRTEAFF
DNA: TGTGCCAGCAGTGATCATGGACAGGGAAGGACTGAAGCTTTCTTT

D: .
V: TRBV7-9
size: once
J: TRBJ2-7
CDR3: CASSLVTSEQYF
DNA: TGTGCCAGCAGCTTAGTGACTAGCGAGCAGTACTTC

D: TRBD1
V: TRBV6-5
size: .
J: TRBJ2-7
CDR3: CASGGQFYEQYF
DNA: TGTGCCAGCGGGGGACAGTTTTACGAGCAGTACTTC

D: .
V: TRBV5-5
size: few
J: TRBJ1-3
CDR3: CASSLGLGLGRQRGNTIYF
DNA: TGTGCCAGCAGCTTGGGACTTGGGTTGGGAAGACAGCGAGGAAACACCATATATTTT

D: .
V: TRBV24-1
size: once
J: TRBJ2-5
CDR3: CATSGLSFGETQYF
DNA: TGTGCCACCAGTGGCCTATCATTTGGAGAGACCCAGTACTTC

D: .
V: TRBV30
size: .
J: TRBJ1-2
CDR3: CAWTPGGMTGGYTF
DNA: TGTGCCTGGACCCCTGGTGGAATGACTGGTGGCTACACCTTC

D: .
V: TRBV19
size: .
J: TRBJ1-2
CDR3: CASSPASLSGRGLNYGYTF
DNA: TGTGCCAGTAGTCCGGCATCCCTCTCGGGGAGGGGCCTTAACTATGGCTACACCTTC

D: .
V: TRBV6-5
size: .
J: TRBJ1-2
CDR3: CASSQGPANYGYTF
DNA: TGTGCCAGCAGTCAGGGCCCCGCCAATTATGGCTACACCTTC

D: .
V: TRBV11-1
size: .
J: TRBJ1-2
CDR3: CASSLGVRDGYTF
DNA: TGTGCCAGCAGCTTAGGAGTCAGGGATGGCTACACCTTC

D: .
V: TRBV14
size: .
J: TRBJ1-1
CDR3: CASTANTNTEAFF
DNA: TGTGCCAGCACTGCAAATACAAACACTGAAGCTTTCTTT

D: .
V: TRBV5-1
size: once
J: TRBJ1-1
CDR3: CASSRQQNTEAFF
DNA: TGCGCCAGCAGCCGACAGCAGAACACTGAAGCTTTCTTT

D: .
V: TRBV6-2/TRBV6-3
size: .
J: TRBJ1-5
CDR3: CASSYEYSNQPQHF
DNA: TGTGCCAGCAGTTACGAGTATAGCAATCAGCCCCAGCATTTT

D: .
V: TRBV3-1/TRBV3-2
size: .
J: TRBJ1-3
CDR3: CASSRGFEGNTIYF
DNA: TGTGCCAGCAGCCGAGGATTCGAAGGAAACACCATATATTTT

D: .
V: TRBV6-2/TRBV6-3
size: .
J: TRBJ1-2
CDR3: CASSPGGYTVGYTF
DNA: TGTGCCAGCAGTCCCGGGGGGTATACTGTTGGCTACACCTTC

D: TRBD1
V: TRBV11-2
size: .
J: TRBJ1-1
CDR3: CASSLGYRGTVEAFF
DNA: TGTGCCAGCAGCTTAGGTTATCGGGGGACAGTTGAAGCTTTCTTT

D: TRBD1
V: TRBV28
size: .
J: TRBJ1-2
CDR3: CASRRTGAGDYGYTF
DNA: TGTGCCAGCAGAAGGACAGGGGCCGGGGACTATGGCTACACCTTC

D: TRBD2
V: TRBV5-1
size: .
J: TRBJ2-7
CDR3: CASSLALAGGPYEQYF
DNA: TGCGCCAGCAGCTTGGCGCTAGCGGGAGGGCCATACGAGCAGTACTTC

D: .
V: TRBV30
size: .
J: TRBJ1-4
CDR3: CAWSIMLGDEKLFF
DNA: TGTGCCTGGAGTATCATGCTGGGAGATGAAAAACTGTTTTTT

D: .
V: TRBV24-1
size: .
J: TRBJ2-2
CDR3: CATSDLAGWEANTGELFF
DNA: TGTGCCACCAGTGATTTGGCAGGGTGGGAGGCGAACACCGGGGAGCTGTTTTTT

D: TRBD1
V: TRBV29-1
size: once
J: TRBJ2-5
CDR3: CSVEGTGRGETQYF
DNA: TGCAGCGTTGAAGGGACAGGGAGAGGAGAGACCCAGTACTTC

D: .
V: TRBV7-2
size: many
J: TRBJ1-2
CDR3: CASSLGEGMSGYTF
DNA: TGTGCCAGCAGCTTAGGGGAGGGGATGAGTGGCTACACCTTC

D: TRBD2
V: TRBV7-9
size: .
J: TRBJ2-3
CDR3: CASSRRVLAGGTDTQYF
DNA: TGTGCCAGCAGCCGTCGAGTCCTAGCGGGGGGAACAGATACGCAGTATTTT

D: .
V: TRBV6-5
size: .
J: TRBJ2-6
CDR3: CASSRGSGANVLTF
DNA: TGTGCCAGCAGCAGGGGTTCTGGGGCCAACGTCCTGACTTTC

D: .
V: TRBV30
size: .
J: TRBJ1-2
CDR3: CAWAYDSLYGYTF
DNA: TGTGCCTGGGCCTATGACAGCCTCTATGGCTACACCTTC

D: .
V: TRBV5-4
size: .
J: TRBJ2-7
CDR3: CASSLVGEAYEQYF
DNA: TGTGCCAGCAGCTTGGTTGGGGAGGCCTACGAGCAGTACTTC

D: .
V: TRBV29-1
size: .
J: TRBJ2-3
CDR3: CSVASTAGTDTQYF
DNA: TGCAGCGTGGCCTCGACAGCCGGCACAGATACGCAGTATTTT

D: .
V: TRBV6-2/TRBV6-3
size: .
J: TRBJ2-5
CDR3: CASSYLLAETQYF
DNA: TGTGCCAGCAGTTACTTACTAGCTGAGACCCAGTACTTC

D: TRBD1
V: TRBV19
size: .
J: TRBJ2-2
CDR3: CASTSGTGGSGELFF
DNA: TGTGCCAGTACTTCCGGGACAGGGGGCTCCGGGGAGCTGTTTTTT

D: TRBD1
V: TRBV11-2
size: .
J: TRBJ1-2
CDR3: CASSVEQGDYGYTF
DNA: TGTGCCAGCAGCGTCGAACAGGGGGACTATGGCTACACCTTC

D: .
V: TRBV19
size: once
J: TRBJ2-1
CDR3: CASSNGVSYNEQFF
DNA: TGTGCCAGTAGTAATGGAGTCTCCTACAATGAGCAGTTCTTC

D: TRBD1
V: TRBV7-2
size: once
J: TRBJ1-2
CDR3: CASSSDRGGYGYTF
DNA: TGTGCCAGCAGCTCGGACAGGGGGGGCTATGGCTACACCTTC

D: TRBD2
V: TRBV9
size: .
J: TRBJ2-3
CDR3: CASSPTSGGTDTQYF
DNA: TGTGCCAGCAGCCCTACTAGCGGGGGCACAGATACGCAGTATTTT

D: .
V: TRBV28
size: .
J: TRBJ2-1
CDR3: CASSGVNEQFF
DNA: TGTGCCAGCTCAGGGGTGAATGAGCAGTTCTTC

D: TRBD1
V: TRBV6-5
size: .
J: TRBJ2-5
CDR3: CASSYTQGAEETQYF
DNA: TGTGCCAGCAGTTACACGCAGGGGGCAGAGGAGACCCAGTACTTC

D: .
V: TRBV5-5
size: .
J: TRBJ2-5
CDR3: CASSLEEVGETQYF
DNA: TGTGCCAGCAGCTTGGAAGAGGTCGGGGAGACCCAGTACTTC

D: TRBD2
V: TRBV28
size: .
J: TRBJ2-5
CDR3: CASSSRLAGETQYF
DNA: TGTGCCAGCAGTTCCCGACTAGCGGGAGAGACCCAGTACTTC

D: TRBD1
V: TRBV6-2/TRBV6-3
size: .
J: TRBJ2-1
CDR3: CASSYFDRGSNEQFF
DNA: TGTGCCAGCAGTTACTTCGACAGGGGATCAAATGAGCAGTTCTTC

D: .
V: TRBV7-9
size: .
J: TRBJ1-6
CDR3: CASRQGAMSGSPLHF
DNA: TGTGCCAGCAGACAAGGGGCTATGAGTGGTTCACCCCTCCACTTT

D: TRBD1
V: TRBV29-1
size: .
J: TRBJ2-7
CDR3: CSVEGQGALEQYF
DNA: TGCAGCGTCGAGGGACAGGGGGCTCTCGAGCAGTACTTC

D: .
V: TRBV6-6
size: .
J: TRBJ2-7
CDR3: CASSYPTVYEQYF
DNA: TGTGCCAGCAGTTACCCAACAGTCTACGAGCAGTACTTC

D: .
V: TRBV7-2
size: .
J: TRBJ2-7
CDR3: CASSLDAGAVYEQYF
DNA: TGTGCCAGCAGCTTAGACGCGGGGGCTGTGTACGAGCAGTACTTC

D: .
V: TRBV20-1
size: .
J: TRBJ2-7
CDR3: CSAQSFYEQYF
DNA: TGCAGTGCCCAGTCTTTCTACGAGCAGTACTTC

D: TRBD1
V: TRBV30
size: few
J: TRBJ2-5
CDR3: CAWSGGQVETQYF
DNA: TGTGCCTGGAGTGGGGGACAGGTGGAGACCCAGTACTTC

D: .
V: TRBV9
size: once
J: TRBJ2-2
CDR3: CASSVAGLGTGELFF
DNA: TGTGCCAGCAGCGTAGCGGGGTTAGGCACCGGGGAGCTGTTTTTT

D: TRBD1
V: TRBV11-2
size: .
J: TRBJ1-2
CDR3: CASSLDGTGLLNYGYTF
DNA: TGTGCCAGCAGCTTAGATGGGACAGGGCTCCTTAACTATGGCTACACCTTC